This entry concerns a single TCR beta chain. There are a few counts of this clone. Its antigen remains unidentified. No base quality values were provided; no much bigger clone lies one nucleotide off. The cohort was made up of approximately 670 healthy bone marrow donors. At the time of sampling, all cohort members were nominally healthy, though unrecorded immune exposures were likely present. The donor was CMV seropositive and belonged to the group of 250 to 350 seropositive cohort members. A peripheral blood sample was collected from each donor, and TCR beta sequencing was performed on peripheral blood mononuclear cells. The Qiagen DNeasy Blood Extraction Kit was used to extract genomic DNA from the blood cell samples. This specimen belongs to a study of cytomegalovirus exposure and HLA in healthy donors (dated by TCRdb to about 2017). About the study as a whole: According to an earlier analysis of several hundred of the donors, 150 million to 200 million T cells yielded 117 million unique TCR beta sequences and less than 300 Gb of sequence data. Approximately 300 gigabases of sequencing data and 70 million to 95 million unique TCR sequences made up an early release that covered approximately 620 HLA-typed donors. Among the roughly 410 genotyped donors, about 85% belonged to the genetic ancestry cluster associated with self-reported Caucasian donors. The study aimed to test whether cataloging public T cell receptors could reveal signatures of past pathogen exposure. The T cell repertoires of about 700 subjects were profiled by immunosequencing and related to cytomegalovirus serostatus. Besides the first cohort of about 730 subjects, a separate validation cohort made up of 120 or so different subjects was used. To predict cytomegalovirus infection status, the study brought together high-throughput TCR immunosequencing, statistical association of individual TCRs with disease status, and machine learning. A later analysis re-examined previously published TCR beta repertoires from about 700 donors and added high-resolution HLA genotyping to investigate patterns of TCR occurrence. The later analysis used no new phenotypic data to find candidate immune exposures, relying instead on TCR beta sequences and their occurrence across donors. To decide whether each TCR beta V gene segment behaved as functional or pseudogenic, an earlier analysis of over 500 of the donors relied on high-throughput TCR beta sequencing. Donor age, sex, ethnicity and CMV serostatus were compiled together with the repertoire data. In a later genetic analysis, genome-wide SNP genotypes for about 55% of the roughly 700 donors were used, and that subset was treated as a discovery cohort. All discovery cohort repertoires had been generated using a single sequencing platform. HLA typing covered class I and class II loci at four-digit resolution. Typing coverage varied by locus: roughly 629-640 donors for A, B, C, DRB1 and DQB1; 500 to 550 for DQA1; more than 600 for DPA1; more than 450 for DPB1. Four or five DR-DQ haplotypes were handled as single units for association and clustering because linkage in the cohort was strong. Among about 390 genotyped donors of the cohort, an average of about 240,000 unique TCR beta nucleotide sequences were sequenced per donor, 15% to 20% of them non-productive. The paper's findings and limits, for the study overall: Most CMV-associated TCR beta chains appeared to be HLA-restricted in a later analysis, and the HLA associations seemed to be driven largely by CMV exposure. The sequencing pipeline was judged likely to have produced a cluster of highly shared sequence variants as a technical artifact. In a later genetic analysis, fewer N-insertions in productive TCRs were reported among donors in an Asian-associated ancestry cluster than the roughly 640-donor mean. The classifier was reported to diagnose cytomegalovirus status with high specificity and sensitivity in both the original and validation cohorts. The only immune exposure information available for the cohort was CMV serostatus. Three of the identified cytomegalovirus-associated TCR beta chains were confirmed in vitro to be specific for cytomegalovirus antigens. Only TCR beta chains were sequenced in this cohort, and the absence of alpha or paired-chain data limited detectable features. In a later analysis, the rate of TCR association differed among HLA loci, with DRB1 alleles having the most associated TCRs and HLA-C alleles having the fewest. According to a later analysis, parvovirus B19, influenza, CMV and Epstein-Barr virus appeared linked to several top co-occurrence clusters. Most TCR sequences were seen in very few donors, while some public TCRs were found in many individuals. Linkage disequilibrium might explain the correlated functional status among segregating V segments, but an unknown experimental factor could not be excluded. At a false discovery rate of 0.05, a later analysis linked 15,000 to 20,000 TCR beta sequences to specific HLA alleles. Because HLA typing was missing for some donors at each locus, association tests included only the typed subset. When HLA alleles, especially DR and DQ, strongly co-occurred, attributing TCR associations to individual alleles was difficult. The study listed 150 to 200 TCR beta chains as associated with cytomegalovirus. Broadly in line with IMGT annotations, most TCR beta V segments showed up in productive rearrangements about 87% or about 30% of the time in an earlier analysis of around 550 of the donors. The 87-base-pair reads could not distinguish some IMGT-functional V segments, including TRBV6-2 and TRBV6-3, so those segments were excluded. According to the authors, the approach could potentially be generalized to other disease states and immunological phenotypes. An association between a missense DCLRE1C variant and V-gene and J-gene trimming of TCR beta chains was found in a later genetic analysis and replicated in an independent cohort. Presence/absence analyses assumed roughly uniform sequencing depth across donors, an assumption that may not hold. Because counts were too low, 15 to 20 rarely observed V segments, including chromosome 9 orphons, were left out of the earlier analysis of 587 of the donors. A further reported finding was that TCR beta sequences accurately predicted the HLA-A and HLA-B alleles for most subjects in the first cohort. Compared with equally common non-associated chains, HLA-associated TCR beta chains in a later analysis were more clonally expanded and had lower generation probabilities.

The library was produced with the immunoSEQ multiplex PCR assay. For the multiplex PCR, a mixture combining 60 forward primers for TCR Vbeta segments and 13 reverse primers for TCR Jbeta segments was used. The CDR3 region of rearranged TCR beta genes was amplified from genomic DNA with a multiplex PCR assay. Amplified TCR beta libraries were sequenced as 87-base-pair reads on the Illumina HiSeq System. Under the source paper's analysis protocol: A later analysis counted 75 million to 100 million unique TCR beta chains across the 550 to 800 repertoires, and around 9.9 million of these chains were shared by at least two donors. Raw reads were error-corrected and collapsed into unique sequences with a nearest-neighbor algorithm that merged closely related sequences to remove PCR and sequencing errors. To assign V, D and J gene segments, CDR3 sequences were aligned to IMGT reference sequences. Each retained sequence needed at least a six-nucleotide match to both a V gene segment and a J gene segment. Rearrangements were classified as productive when the CDR3 lacked stop codons and remained in frame with V and J, and all other rearrangements were classified as non-productive. Following IMGT convention, CDR3 was defined as the stretch from the second conserved V-encoded cysteine up to the conserved J-encoded phenylalanine. The earlier analysis of 587 of the donors excluded any sequence lacking an unambiguous match to a single V gene segment. An earlier analysis of just under 600 of the donors called V segments functional above 56.7% productive rearrangements and segregating when the between-donor standard deviation exceeded 5%. A statistical classification framework was developed to diagnose cytomegalovirus status using the catalog of TCR beta chain sequences. In a later analysis, TCR nucleotide sequences were compared against IMGT/GENE-DB human TR gene sequences so that V and J genes could be assigned. The TCRdist pipeline was used in a later analysis to assign CDR3 sequences and most-parsimonious VDJ recombination scenarios. In a later analysis, each TCR beta chain was defined by its CDR3 amino acid sequence together with its V-gene family, and reads lacking a unique V-gene family were excluded. To address suspected cross-contamination and a sequencing artifact, a later analysis removed 592 highly shared, low-generation-probability nucleotide sequences. In a later analysis, a clonal expansion index for each public chain was calculated from normalized within-repertoire ranks of inferred template counts. Generation probabilities in a later analysis came from a VDJ recombination model fitted to out-of-frame rearrangements, and those results were checked against IGoR. Hypergeometric tests were used in a later analysis to score TCR-TCR, TCR-HLA and TCR-CMV co-occurrence, with a repertoire-size bias correction applied to the TCR pairs. False discovery rates were estimated in a later analysis by permuting HLA or CMV assignments 20 times. A later analysis grouped co-occurring TCRs with DBSCAN, adding TCRdist sequence similarity when clustering within HLA-allele-positive subsets. Repertoires with fewer than 30,000 or more than 120,000 public chains, plus five repertoires with anomalous nucleotide sharing, were excluded from co-occurrence clustering. TCRdb re-hosts the immuneACCESS table, in-frame sequences only. Its copies lack some clones; in the studies checked, an unresolved V gene accounts for under half of them, and the cause for the rest is not known. Clonal size and the V and J genes are those of that table, whereas D and trimming came from the DNA. In all, the sample holds under 95,000 clones, and about two thirds of those were seen once. The top ten clones comprise around an eighth of the sample.

V and J are trimmed by 2 bases and 3 bases, and the gene matches miss 3 bases of the junction. From the germline V gene, CDR1 is MRHNA and CDR2 is SNTAGT. CDR3 length: 15 amino acids, cysteine to phenylalanine. Only the CDR3 DNA stays, 45 bases, in frame from base 1. The sequenced material came from PBMCs. The chain is assembled from TRBV6-4 and TRBJ2-3, and TRBD2 matches 9 of the central bases. The receptor comes from a woman between 40 and 50 years old in good health and CMV-seropositive. The nucleotide sequence reads TGTGCCAGCAGTGACGCGGGGGGGCCAACAGATACGCAGTATTTT. Its protein reads: CASSDAGGPTDTQYF.